This T cell receptor (beta chain) originates from a study of OX40 agonist ivuxolimab in advanced cancers. Background on the study: Ivuxolimab, which patients received intravenously every 2 weeks, was dosed at 0.01 to 10 mg/kg. Findings and limits, study-wide: Averaging showed that CD8+ T cells had more expanded clones than CD4+ did. Clonal expansion from baseline to week 6 occurred in both CD4+ and CD8+ T cells.

Per the germline V gene, CDR1 is KGHSH and CDR2 is LQKENI. The CDR3 runs 14 residues. Data came from immunoSEQ multiplex PCR; TCRdb stores just in-frame clones and leaves some out. Of about 50,000 clones detected, over 75% appear once; the ten largest clones hold more than 1.2%. With regard to this clone: Antigen specificity is unknown. A junction boundary mismatches the germline segment, possibly from a read error.

Patients with a history of autoimmune disease or on systemic immunosuppression were excluded. The chain has TRBV18 and TRBJ1-1; D call uncertain. This specimen consisted of CD4+ or CD8+ T cells sorted from blood, obtained in a trial of the OX40 agonist ivuxolimab. This receptor was identified in an adult with an advanced solid tumor such as melanoma, head and neck, liver or kidney cancer. The CDR3 nucleotides read TGTGCCAGCTCGCCACCCTACAGCTCTCTGGAAGCTTTCTTT. Amino acid sequence: CASSPPYSSLEAFF.